The next 19 T cell receptor beta chains were all read from a single sample in a study of CD8+ T cells in alopecia areata. Regarding treatment: oral pan-JAK inhibitor, 5-10 mg twice daily. Sequencing templates came from extracted RNA that was reverse transcribed into cDNA. Sequenced by immunoSEQ multiplex PCR; TCRdb stores in-frame clones only, minus some. There are about 300,000 clones in the sample; roughly 60% occur only once, and less than 2% lies in the top ten. This specimen was CD4+ T cells sorted from blood, taken at week 24, from a patient treated with tofacitinib. All receptors derive from a human donor with alopecia areata.

This clone has just a few counts. This CDR3 is also generated by other DNA sequences in the sample. The chain is built from TRBV25-1 and TRBJ2-7, with D unresolved. The CDR3 has 11 residues. V dropped 4 bases and J dropped 4 bases, with 5 bases sitting between them. The germline V gene encodes CDR1 MGHDK and CDR2 SYGVNS. CDR3 protein: CASSGYYEQYF. CDR3 nucleotides: TGTGCCAGCAGTGGGTATTACGAGCAGTACTTC.

This clone occurred once. This chain joins TRBV9 and TRBJ2-5; 11 nucleotides align to TRBD2. This CDR3 region has 17 residues. CDR1 SGDLS and CDR2 YYNGEE come from the germline V gene. Trimming took 1 base from V and 1 from J; bases not matched to a gene: 6. The CDR3 here is CASSVSSTSGGQETQYF. CDR3 coding DNA: TGTGCCAGCAGCGTAAGTTCAACTAGCGGGGGCCAAGAGACCCAGTACTTC. The full variable domain, rest sourced from reference TRBV9 and TRBJ2-5, is DSGVTQTPKHLITATGQRVTLRCSPRSGDLSVYWYQQSLDQGLQFLIQYYNGEERAKGNILERFSAQQFPDLHSELNLSSLELGDSALYFCASSVSSTSGGQETQYFGPGTRLLVL.

The genes are TRBV30 and TRBJ1-1; D ambiguous. The CDR3 has 14 amino acids. V was pared by 0 bases and J by 4 bases, with 12 bases between. Per the germline V gene, CDR1 is GTSNPN and CDR2 is SVGIG (reference sequence). CDR3 protein: CAWSVRRRGTEAFF. CDR3 in DNA: TGTGCCTGGAGTGTTCGCCGAAGAGGCACTGAAGCTTTCTTT.

This clone was observed a handful of times. The J gene is TRBJ1-3, the V gene TRBV10-3; possibly TRBD1 for D (6 bases). CDR3 length: 13 residues. Germline V gene data show CDR1 as ENHRY and CDR2 as SYGVKD. Trimming pared 2 bases from V and 5 bases from J, leaving 7 bases between. CDR3 region: CAISEQGRNTIYF. CDR3 bases: TGTGCCATCAGTGAGCAGGGGCGAAACACCATATATTTT.

The CDR3 DNA reads TGTGCCTGGAGTGTAGGGGGACAGGGCGATTCACCCCTCCACTTT. It codes for CAWSVGGQGDSPLHF. V gene TRBV30 combines with J gene TRBJ1-6, with 9 bases lining up with TRBD1. The length of the CDR3 is 15 residues. The germline V gene has CDR1 GTSNPN and CDR2 SVGIG (reference sequence). The ends lost 0 bases at V and 8 bases at J; junction bases unmatched: 5. Together with reference TRBV30 and TRBJ1-6, the CDR3 gives the full variable domain: SQTIHQWPATLVQPVGSPLSLECTVEGTSNPNLYWYRQAAGRGLQLLFYSVGIGQISSEVPQNLSASRPQDRQFILSSKKLLLSDSGFYLCAWSVGGQGDSPLHFGNGTRLTVT.

A few counts support this clone. This chain joins TRBV29-1 and TRBJ1-1; D is undetermined. The CDR3 covers 13 residues. V lost 5 bases to trimming and J lost 1 base, with 11 bases between them. Per the germline V gene, CDR1 is SQVTM and CDR2 is ANQGSEA. The CDR3 DNA reads as TGCAGCGTTTGTGCCTCCGGGAACACTGAAGCTTTCTTT. It encodes CSVCASGNTEAFF.

The V gene is TRBV29-1, the J gene TRBJ2-6; possibly TRBD1 or TRBD2 for D (5 bases each). The CDR3 runs 15 residues. Trimming took off 4 bases at V and 0 bases at J, with 10 bases between the two ends. The germline gives CDR1 SQVTM, CDR2 ANQGSEA. This chain's CDR3 is CSVGGRSSGANVLTF. CDR3 bases: TGCAGCGTTGGGGGACGCAGCTCTGGGGCCAACGTCCTGACTTTC.

The V and J genes are TRBV28 and TRBJ1-2; no reliable D call. Germline V gives CDR1 MDHEN, CDR2 SYDVKM. This CDR3 is 13 amino acids long. V shed 5 bases and J shed 2 bases, with 9 bases lying between them. This chain's CDR3 is CASSRLENYGYTF. For the CDR3, the DNA is TGTGCCAGCAGTAGGCTGGAAAACTATGGCTACACCTTC.

V usage is TRBV30 and J usage is TRBJ2-3, with TRBD2 matching 9 bases. The germline V gene has CDR1 GTSNPN and CDR2 SVGIG (reference sequence). J lost 3 bases, V lost 2 bases, and 3 bases had no gene match. The CDR3 is 14 residues long. The CDR3 reads CAWSLAGGTDTQYF. Here the CDR3 DNA reads TGTGCCTGGAGTCTTGCGGGGGGGACAGATACGCAGTATTTT.

The rearrangement joins TRBV30 to TRBJ1-2, with D unresolved. V lost 4 bases to trimming and J lost 7 bases, with 10 bases between them. The CDR3 extends over 11 amino acids. Germline CDR1 is GTSNPN and CDR2 is SVGIG (reference sequence). The CDR3 protein is CAWTEYRGYTF. The CDR3 DNA sequence: TGTGCCTGGACCGAGTATCGTGGCTACACCTTC.

This chain joins TRBV14 and TRBJ2-4; possible D gene TRBD2, 5 bases. The V gene lost 0 bases and the J gene lost 7 bases, with 7 bases spanning the gap. The CDR3 runs to 13 residues. Germline CDR1 reads SGHDN; CDR2 reads FVKESK. The CDR3 coding sequence is TGTGCCAGCAGCCAAGATCGGAGGAACATTCAGTACTTC. Translation gives CASSQDRRNIQYF.

The chain is built from TRBV19 and TRBJ2-6, with 9 bases lining up with TRBD2. This CDR3 region has 19 residues. V lost 7 bases to trimming and J lost 0 bases; unmatched junction nucleotides: 13. Germline CDR1 and CDR2: LNHDA and SQIVND (reference sequence). The CDR3 bases are TGTGCCAGTAACCCATGGGCGGGGGGGCCCCTCTCTGGGGCCAACGTCCTGACTTTC. Protein: CASNPWAGGPLSGANVLTF.

This clone has a handful of counts. Other DNA sequences of this sample code for an identical CDR3. The rearrangement uses TRBV7-2 and TRBJ2-5, with 7 bases lining up with TRBD2. This CDR3 region has 14 residues. V was clipped by 1 base and J by 6 bases; unmatched bases: 5. The germline gives CDR1 SGHTA, CDR2 FQGNSA. CDR3: CASSLEGGMKTQYF. The CDR3 bases are TGTGCCAGCAGCTTAGAGGGAGGGATGAAGACCCAGTACTTC.

The chain couples TRBV29-1 to TRBJ1-3, with D unresolved. With 5 bases removed from V and 0 bases from J, the gap between germline ends came to 11 bases. The CDR3 totals 14 residues. CDR1 SQVTM and CDR2 ANQGSEA come from the germline V gene. For the CDR3, the DNA is TGCAGCGTTATGGCCAGGTCCTCTGGAAACACCATATATTTT. Its translation: CSVMARSSGNTIYF. Full variable domain (outside the CDR3, taken from reference TRBV29-1 and TRBJ1-3): SAVISQKPSRDICQRGTSLTIQCQVDSQVTMMFWYRQQPGQSLTLIATANQGSEATYESGFVIDKFPISRPNLTFSTLTVSNMSPEDSSIYLCSVMARSSGNTIYFGEGSWLTVV.

This clone showed up just a few times. This CDR3 is CAWAGQLNTEAFF. The DNA of the CDR3 is TGTGCCTGGGCTGGACAGCTGAACACTGAAGCTTTCTTT. The chain links TRBV30 to TRBJ1-1, with D possibly TRBD1 on 6 matching bases. The CDR3 sequence is 13 residues long. V dropped 5 bases and J dropped 0 bases, with 10 bases sitting between them. CDR1 is GTSNPN and CDR2 is SVGIG in the germline V gene (reference sequence).

J is TRBJ1-1 and V is TRBV5-1; D may be TRBD1 (5 bases). CDR3 size: 18 residues. Germline assignment: CDR1 SGHRS and CDR2 YFSETQ. Trimming took off 4 bases at V and 11 bases at J, with 33 bases between the two ends. The CDR3 coding sequence is TGCGCCAGCAGCCCGGGGTGGGAGGCCGCAAGCGGGGGATTCAAGGCTTTCTTT. It is translated as CASSPGWEAASGGFKAFF.

This clone has a handful of counts. The chain recombines TRBV29-1 with TRBJ1-1; perhaps TRBD1 as D (6 bases). Between the trimmed V and J ends, which lost 3 bases and 4 bases, there was a span of 12 bases. Germline lookup yields CDR1 SQVTM and CDR2 ANQGSEA. CDR3 length: 13 amino acids. The CDR3 DNA reads as TGCAGCGTTGACAGGGGAGTTGGCACTGAAGCTTTCTTT. It encodes CSVDRGVGTEAFF. The full variable domain, in which reference TRBV29-1 and TRBJ1-1 provide the parts outside the CDR3, is SAVISQKPSRDICQRGTSLTIQCQVDSQVTMMFWYRQQPGQSLTLIATANQGSEATYESGFVIDKFPISRPNLTFSTLTVSNMSPEDSSIYLCSVDRGVGTEAFFGQGTRLTVV.

This clone turned up a few times. J is TRBJ2-5 and V is TRBV10-3; no clear D. The CDR3 has 13 residues. Trimming removed 3 bases at V and 5 bases at J, with 10 bases between. Germline V gene lookup returns CDR1 ENHRY and CDR2 SYGVKD. CDR3 bases: TGTGCCATCAGTGAAAACTTCCGGGAGACCCAGTACTTC. Amino acids: CAISENFRETQYF.

V is TRBV20-1 and J is TRBJ2-7; D call uncertain. The CDR3 consists of 11 residues. With 6 bases removed from V and 4 bases from J, the gap between germline ends came to 10 bases. Germline V lookup: CDR1 DFQATT, CDR2 SNEGSKA (reference sequence). For the CDR3, the DNA is TGCAGTGCCCCGGATGCATACGAGCAGTACTTC. It encodes CSAPDAYEQYF.